This passage covers 25 T cell receptor beta chains from one sample sequenced in a study of T cells in localized non-small cell lung cancer (dated by TCRdb to about 2020). Receptor amplification or capture employed the immunoSEQ multiplex PCR assay. This immuneACCESS table, as held by TCRdb, lists in-frame sequences with V and J called but not all clones. Of the missing ones, under half trace to an unresolved V gene in checked studies; the others have no known cause. This sample has about 33,000 clones in its table, and just under 80% of those were observed once. The top ten constitute around 16% of the sample. The sample here was peripheral blood, taken before any cancer treatment. The receptor set was obtained from a male donor aged 60 or over with stage III squamous cell lung carcinoma.

The rearrangement joins TRBV5-1 to TRBJ2-4; no definite D call. The CDR3 length is 17 residues. Between the trimmed V and J ends, which lost 4 bases and 0 bases, there was a span of 17 bases. Germline CDR1 is SGHRS and CDR2 is YFSETQ. The chain's CDR3 is CASSPKAGLLAKNIQYF. DNA for the CDR3: TGCGCCAGCAGCCCAAAGGCCGGTCTTCTAGCCAAAAACATTCAGTACTTC.

J is TRBJ2-2 and V is TRBV5-1, with D possibly matching TRBD2 (6 bases). Deletions cut 4 bases from V and 7 bases from J, with 17 bases between. There are 15 residues in the CDR3. Germline V gives CDR1 SGHRS, CDR2 YFSETQ. In nucleotides, the CDR3 is TGCGCCAGCAGCCCGGATCCTAGCGAATTCGGGGAGCTGTTTTTT. The encoded protein is CASSPDPSEFGELFF.

V is TRBV7-9 and J is TRBJ1-6; D remains unclear. The CDR3 has 14 amino acids. The V end lost 0 bases, the J end lost 8 bases, and 8 bases lay between the germline ends. Per the germline V gene, CDR1 is SEHNR and CDR2 is FQNEAQ (reference sequence). DNA of the CDR3: TGTGCCAGCAGCTTAGCGGGTCGAGATTCACCCCTCCACTTT. This gives the protein CASSLAGRDSPLHF.

The genes are TRBV27 and TRBJ2-1; perhaps TRBD2 as D (6 bases). Germline V gives CDR1 MNHEY, CDR2 SMNVEV (reference sequence). The V and J ends lost 2 bases and 4 bases respectively, with 12 bases between them. The CDR3 length is 15 residues. The CDR3 spells CASSLGDSRYNEQFF. The DNA for the CDR3 is TGTGCCAGCAGTTTAGGGGACTCAAGATACAATGAGCAGTTCTTC.

J is TRBJ2-1 and V is TRBV5-4; 7 bases agree with TRBD2. CDR1 and CDR2 from the germline V gene are SGHNT and YYREEE (reference sequence). The length of the CDR3 is 16 residues. V dropped 4 bases and J dropped 7; count of bases not matched to a gene: 14. The CDR3 DNA is TGTGCCAGCAGCCCTATGGGGGGGTACCCCCCTAATGAGCAGTTCTTC. It is translated as CASSPMGGYPPNEQFF.

The chain joins TRBV4-2 to TRBJ1-4, with D uncertain. CDR1 LGHNA and CDR2 YNFKEQ come from the germline V gene. The CDR3 is 16 residues long. Trimming shortened V by 3 bases and J by 8 bases, and 19 bases separated the two germline ends. This chain's CDR3 is CASSHTGDHRTEKLFF. The CDR3 bases are TGTGCCAGCAGCCACACGGGCGACCATAGGACCGAAAAACTGTTTTTT.

The rearrangement uses TRBV28 and TRBJ2-5, with D perhaps matching TRBD2 (6 bases). Trimming took 2 bases from V and 5 from J, leaving 15 bases between them. This CDR3 has 15 amino acids. Per the germline V gene, CDR1 is MDHEN and CDR2 is SYDVKM. The CDR3 spells CASSLAEGRQETQYF. CDR3 bases: TGTGCCAGCAGTTTAGCGGAGGGCCGGCAGGAGACCCAGTACTTC.

The rearrangement links TRBV7-9 to TRBJ2-7; D is unresolved. Germline V gene lookup returns CDR1 SEHNR and CDR2 FQNEAQ (reference sequence). V shed 5 bases and J shed 0 bases, with 11 bases lying between them. This CDR3 spans 14 amino acids. CDR3 bases: TGTGCCAGCAGCGTCGGAACAAGCTCCTACGAGCAGTACTTC. Protein product: CASSVGTSSYEQYF.

This clone was counted only a few times. J is TRBJ1-2 and V is TRBV10-3; no firm D call. The germline V gene encodes CDR1 ENHRY and CDR2 SYGVKD. The length of the CDR3 is 15 residues. Trimming left V 3 bases short and J 6 bases short, with 17 bases between. CDR3 nucleotide sequence: TGTGCCATCAGTGAATCTTTTTATCGAGGGAATGGCTACACCTTC. It is translated as CAISESFYRGNGYTF.

V gene TRBV28 combines with J gene TRBJ2-3, with TRBD2 identical over 9 bases. This CDR3 region has 15 residues. Germline values: CDR1 MDHEN, CDR2 SYDVKM. V lost 4 bases to trimming and J lost 8 bases; unmatched junction nucleotides: 10. CDR3 bases: TGTGCCAGCAGTTCAGGCGCTAGCGGGATGCGTACGCAGTATTTT. Its translation: CASSSGASGMRTQYF.

In this sample, this clone turned up a few times. The chain is built from TRBV4-1 and TRBJ1-2, with TRBD1 as a possible D gene (6 bases). Germline loops: CDR1 MGHRA, CDR2 YSYEKL. V lost 4 bases and J lost 5, with 20 bases in between. This CDR3 is built from 16 residues. CDR3 region: CASSRNVTGLGYGYTF. As DNA, the CDR3 is TGCGCCAGCAGCCGTAATGTGACAGGATTGGGGTATGGCTACACCTTC.

The chain is built from TRBV20-1 and TRBJ2-5; D is uncertain. The length of the CDR3 is 11 residues. V dropped 6 bases and J dropped 4 bases, with 9 bases sitting between them. CDR1 is DFQATT and CDR2 is SNEGSKA in the germline V gene (reference sequence). CDR3 sequence: CSALAAETQYF. DNA for the CDR3: TGCAGTGCACTCGCGGCAGAGACCCAGTACTTC.

V and J are TRBV9 and TRBJ2-3; a weak D match, TRBD2 (5 bases). CDR1 SGDLS and CDR2 YYNGEE come from the germline V gene. V gave up 4 bases and J gave up 6 bases, with 15 bases separating them. This CDR3 comprises 14 residues. The CDR3 reads CASSPETRRDTQYF. The CDR3, as DNA: TGTGCCAGCAGCCCTGAGACGCGGAGGGATACGCAGTATTTT.

This clone was recorded a few times. This sequence joins TRBV5-1 and TRBJ2-7; D call uncertain. The CDR3 runs to 15 residues. Trimming took off 4 bases at V and 3 bases at J, with 17 bases between the two ends. Germline loops: CDR1 SGHRS, CDR2 YFSETQ. CDR3 residues: CASSLISPTSYEQYF. The CDR3 DNA is TGCGCCAGCAGCCTCATATCCCCAACAAGCTACGAGCAGTACTTC.

This clone was counted only a few times. The chain employs TRBV6-6 and TRBJ1-5, with a possible D match to TRBD1 (6 bases). The CDR3 covers 12 residues. Trimming pared 8 bases from V and 4 bases from J, leaving 9 bases between. CDR1 and CDR2 (germline): MNHNY, SVGAGI (reference sequence). The CDR3 DNA reads TGTGCCAGCGAACAGGGAAATCAGCCCCAGCATTTT. Amino acids: CASEQGNQPQHF.

This clone was counted between two and nine times. This chain joins TRBV4-1 and TRBJ1-4; D perhaps matches TRBD1 (5 bases). V was clipped by 1 base and J by 7 bases, with 13 bases between them. CDR3 length equals 15 residues. Germline values: CDR1 MGHRA, CDR2 YSYEKL. The DNA of the CDR3 is TGCGCCAGCAGCCAAGTATGGGGCGCAGGTGAAAAACTGTTTTTT. Its protein is CASSQVWGAGEKLFF.

There are a few counts of this clone. The rearrangement links TRBV27 to TRBJ2-7; D remains unclear. In germline, CDR1 is MNHEY, CDR2 SMNVEV (reference sequence). The CDR3 length is 14 residues. V was pared by 2 bases and J by 5 bases, with 13 bases between. CDR3 in DNA: TGTGCCAGCAGTTTAAAGGCGAAGGGCGACGAGCAGTACTTC. It is translated as CASSLKAKGDEQYF.

This chain connects TRBV27 to TRBJ2-4, with 10 bases that match TRBD1. The CDR3 runs 13 residues. J lost 13 bases, V lost 5 bases, and 8 bases had no gene match. Germline V gives CDR1 MNHEY, CDR2 SMNVEV (reference sequence). The CDR3 DNA sequence: TGTGCCAGCAGTACCCCGACAGGGGGCCTGCAGTACTTC. Encoded protein: CASSTPTGGLQYF.

V and J are TRBV4-3 and TRBJ2-1, with 8 positions matching TRBD1. This CDR3 region has 14 residues. Germline V lookup: CDR1 LGHNA, CDR2 YSLEER. V was clipped by 3 bases and J by 8 bases; unmatched bases: 6. CDR3 sequence: CASSHGQGSHEQFF. In DNA form, the CDR3 reads TGCGCCAGCAGCCACGGACAGGGCTCACATGAGCAGTTCTTC.

The chain joins TRBV29-1 to TRBJ2-3, with 7 bases matching TRBD1. The ends lost 2 bases at V and 0 bases at J; junction bases unmatched: 5. This CDR3 has 15 amino acids. The germline gives CDR1 SQVTM, CDR2 ANQGSEA. The CDR3 region has the DNA TGCAGCGTTGAATTTGCAGGGGGAAGCACAGATACGCAGTATTTT. Protein product: CSVEFAGGSTDTQYF.

The chain joins TRBV19 to TRBJ2-2; D might be TRBD2 (5 bases). The V gene lost 4 bases and the J gene lost 6 bases, with 21 bases spanning the gap. There are 17 residues in the CDR3. The germline CDR1 and CDR2 sequences are LNHDA and SQIVND (reference sequence). The CDR3 DNA is TGTGCCAGTAGTACTACGGACTCCAGCTTGTTTGCCGGGGAGCTGTTTTTT. This gives the protein CASSTTDSSLFAGELFF.

The chain couples TRBV27 to TRBJ1-2, with D tentatively TRBD1 (5 bases). CDR3 length: 14 residues. V lost 1 base and J 6 bases, leaving 12 bases between the germline ends. CDR1 is MNHEY, CDR2 SMNVEV, per germline (reference sequence). The CDR3 loop reads CASSLYGTVDGYTF. The DNA for the CDR3 is TGTGCCAGCAGTTTATACGGGACGGTGGATGGCTACACCTTC.

J is TRBJ1-4 and V is TRBV7-2; the match to TRBD1 covers 7 bases. The V gene end was trimmed by 5 bases and the J gene end by 6 bases; junction bases not matched to a gene: 9. Germline values: CDR1 SGHTA, CDR2 FQGNSA. The CDR3 contains 15 residues. The CDR3 region is CASSPRPGGDEKLFF. CDR3 nucleotide sequence: TGTGCCAGCAGCCCCCGGCCAGGGGGAGATGAAAAACTGTTTTTT.

The chain is built from TRBV5-1 and TRBJ1-1; D possibly corresponds to TRBD1 (6 bases). The CDR3 totals 13 residues. Trimming removed 4 bases at V and 8 bases at J, with 15 bases between. Germline V CDR1 and CDR2: SGHRS, YFSETQ. This chain's CDR3 is CASSSVGGTEAFF. The CDR3 coding sequence is TGCGCCAGCAGCAGTGTAGGGGGGACAGAAGCTTTCTTT.

V is TRBV28 and J is TRBJ1-4; perhaps TRBD1 as D (6 bases). CDR3 length: 16 residues. V dropped 6 bases and J dropped 5 bases, with 19 bases sitting between them. Per the germline V gene, CDR1 is MDHEN and CDR2 is SYDVKM. This CDR3 reads CASRQETGQRNEKLFF. The CDR3 coding sequence is TGTGCCAGCAGACAAGAGACCGGACAGCGAAATGAAAAACTGTTTTTT. Based on the CDR3 plus reference TRBV28 and TRBJ1-4, the full variable domain is DVKVTQSSRYLVKRTGEKVFLECVQDMDHENMFWYRQDPGLGLRLIYFSYDVKMKEKGDIPEGYSVSREKKERFSLILESASTNQTSMYLCASRQETGQRNEKLFFGSGTQLSVL.